One and the same sample provided the 16 T cell receptor beta chains below, sequenced in a study of OX40 agonist ivuxolimab in advanced cancers. Assay: immunoSEQ multiplex PCR; the TCRdb copy retains only in-frame clones and omits some. The repertoire holds 55,000 to 80,000 clones, around 87% seen once, with around 1% in the top ten. The sample here was CD4+ or CD8+ T cells sorted from blood, taken in a trial of the OX40 agonist ivuxolimab. The receptors were gathered from an adult with an advanced solid tumor such as melanoma, head and neck, liver or kidney cancer.

The J gene is TRBJ2-1, the V gene TRBV7-2; D gene ambiguous. Trimming pared 8 bases from V and 3 bases from J, leaving 5 bases between. CDR3 size: 11 residues. The germline V gene has CDR1 SGHTA and CDR2 FQGNSA. The CDR3 sequence: CASRNYNEQFF. The CDR3 nucleotides read TGTGCCAGCCGTAACTACAATGAGCAGTTCTTC.

The rearrangement links TRBV28 to TRBJ1-2; 7 bases are shared with TRBD1. V shed 7 bases, J shed 8 bases, and the junction held 7 bases outside the gene matches. Looked up from germline, CDR1 is MDHEN and CDR2 is SYDVKM. This CDR3 region has 12 residues. In nucleotides, the CDR3 is TGTGCCAGCACGACAGGGAGAAGGGGCTACACCTTC. The encoded protein is CASTTGRRGYTF.

The chain joins TRBV18 to TRBJ2-5, with a weak D call TRBD1 (6 bases). Germline V gives CDR1 KGHSH, CDR2 LQKENI. There are 14 residues in the CDR3. Trimming removed 4 bases at V and 1 base at J, with 10 bases between. The CDR3 DNA reads as TGTGCCAGCTCACTCCGGGACACCCAAGAGACCCAGTACTTC. Amino acid sequence: CASSLRDTQETQYF. The full variable domain, completed using reference TRBV18 and TRBJ2-5, is NAGVMQNPRHLVRRRGQEARLRCSPMKGHSHVYWYRQLPEEGLKFMVYLQKENIIDESGMPKERFSAEFPKEGPSILRIQQVVRGDSAAYFCASSLRDTQETQYFGPGTRLLVL.

The chain carries TRBV7-8 and TRBJ1-5, with 8 bases fitting TRBD1. Germline V CDR1 and CDR2: SGHVS, FQNEAQ. V was pared by 4 bases and J by 7 bases, with 9 bases of the junction left unmatched. CDR3 length: 15 amino acids. The CDR3 here is CASSYAGQGGQPQHF. CDR3 nucleotide sequence: TGTGCCAGCAGCTACGCAGGACAGGGAGGGCAGCCCCAGCATTTT. Full variable domain (outside the CDR3, taken from reference TRBV7-8 and TRBJ1-5): GAGVSQSPRYKVAKRGQDVALRCDPISGHVSLFWYQQALGQGPEFLTYFQNEAQLDKSGLPSDRFFAERPEGSVSTLKIQRTQQEDSAVYLCASSYAGQGGQPQHFGDGTRLSIL.

The chain combines TRBV13 with TRBJ2-7; D possibly uses TRBD1 or TRBD2 (6 bases each). V shed 5 bases and J shed 4 bases, with 15 bases lying between them. The CDR3 covers 14 residues. Looked up from germline, CDR1 is PRHDT and CDR2 is FYEKMQ (reference sequence). As DNA, the CDR3 is TGTGCCAGCAGCCCTACGGGGGACACGTACGAGCAGTACTTC. Translating it yields CASSPTGDTYEQYF.

The genes are TRBV10-3 and TRBJ1-2, with D uncertain. V lost 7 bases to trimming and J lost 4 bases, with 13 bases between them. This CDR3 comprises 13 residues. CDR1 is ENHRY and CDR2 is SYGVKD in the germline V gene. CDR3 DNA: TGTGCCATCACAGGAGACCCCATCTATGGCTACACCTTC. As protein: CAITGDPIYGYTF.

The V gene is TRBV19, the J gene TRBJ1-4; D gene uncertain. CDR1 is LNHDA, CDR2 SQIVND, per germline (reference sequence). V was trimmed by 6 bases and J by 4 bases, leaving 18 bases between them. This CDR3 has 16 amino acids. In DNA form, the CDR3 reads TGTGCCAGTAGGCCACTATCCGGACGGAATAATGAAAAACTGTTTTTT. Its translation: CASRPLSGRNNEKLFF.

This chain links TRBV7-2 with TRBJ2-7; maybe TRBD1 (6 bases). The CDR3 totals 15 residues. Germline V gene lookup returns CDR1 SGHTA and CDR2 FQGNSA. V dropped 2 bases and J dropped 3 bases, with 14 bases sitting between them. CDR3 DNA sequence: TGTGCCAGCAGCTTAAACCCCGCCAGGGGCTACGAGCAGTACTTC. Residues: CASSLNPARGYEQYF.

This clone has only a few counts. This sample includes further DNA sequences coding for the same CDR3. The V gene is TRBV5-1, the J gene TRBJ2-2; tentatively, D is TRBD2 (6 bases). In germline, CDR1 is SGHRS, CDR2 YFSETQ. The CDR3 extends over 16 amino acids. V lost 0 bases and J lost 5, with 14 bases in between. This CDR3 is CASSLATGGWTGELFF. In DNA, the CDR3 is TGCGCCAGCAGCTTGGCTACCGGGGGTTGGACCGGGGAGCTGTTTTTT.

V usage is TRBV16 and J usage is TRBJ2-7, with 7 bases fitting TRBD2. V was pared by 0 bases and J by 4 bases, with 3 bases of the junction left unmatched. Per the germline V gene, CDR1 is KGHSY and CDR2 is FQNENV. The CDR3 is made up of 14 amino acids. The DNA for the CDR3 is TGTGCCAGCAGCCAATCGGGGGGGAGGTACGAGCAGTACTTC. Amino acid sequence: CASSQSGGRYEQYF.

This clone was recorded only once. The chain employs TRBV28 and TRBJ2-1; D gene unclear. The CDR3 is 15 residues long. Germline V lookup: CDR1 MDHEN, CDR2 SYDVKM. The V and J ends lost 6 bases and 10 bases respectively, with 22 bases between them. CDR3: CASRTTLASLREQFF. CDR3 sequence (DNA): TGTGCCAGCAGAACCACGTTGGCCTCTCTTAGGGAGCAGTTCTTC.

There are a few counts of this clone. Additional DNA sequences in this sample encode the identical CDR3. V is TRBV4-2 and J is TRBJ1-6; D remains unclear. Trimming took off 0 bases at V and 0 bases at J, with 3 bases between the two ends. CDR1 and CDR2 (germline): LGHNA, YNFKEQ. The CDR3 covers 15 residues. The CDR3: CASSQESSYNSPLHF. The CDR3 nucleotides read TGTGCCAGCAGCCAAGAAAGCTCCTATAATTCACCCCTCCACTTT.

The chain uses TRBV6-5 and TRBJ2-3, with D unresolved. This CDR3 is built from 13 residues. Germline CDR1 reads MNHEY; CDR2 reads SVGAGI. V gave up 3 bases and J gave up 1 base, with 5 bases separating them. The CDR3 sequence is CASSYDGTDTQYF. CDR3 nucleotides: TGTGCCAGCAGTTATGATGGCACAGATACGCAGTATTTT.

This rearrangement joins TRBV11-2 to TRBJ1-4; D possibly corresponds to TRBD1 (6 bases). With 2 bases removed from V and 4 bases from J, the gap between germline ends came to 17 bases. CDR1 and CDR2 (germline): SGHAT, FQNNGV. The length of the CDR3 is 17 residues. The CDR3: CASSLTGTYWGNEKLFF. The CDR3 DNA sequence: TGTGCCAGCAGCTTAACGGGGACATACTGGGGTAATGAAAAACTGTTTTTT.

The chain combines TRBV5-1 with TRBJ2-3; D is uncertain. CDR1 SGHRS and CDR2 YFSETQ come from the germline V gene. V lost 4 bases, J lost 0 bases, and 6 bases lay in between. The CDR3 is made up of 13 amino acids. CDR3 nucleotide sequence: TGCGCCAGCAGCGGTCCGAGCACAGATACGCAGTATTTT. This translates into CASSGPSTDTQYF. The full variable domain, with the rest looked up from reference TRBV5-1 and TRBJ2-3, is KAGVTQTPRYLIKTRGQQVTLSCSPISGHRSVSWYQQTPGQGLQFLFEYFSETQRNKGNFPGRFSGRQFSNSRSEMNVSTLELGDSALYLCASSGPSTDTQYFGPGTRLTVL.

The chain uses TRBV25-1 and TRBJ2-2; D possibly uses TRBD1 or TRBD2 (6 bases each). CDR1 and CDR2 (germline): MGHDK, SYGVNS. V shed 0 bases and J shed 6 bases, with 11 bases lying between them. The CDR3 extends over 15 amino acids. CDR3 loop: CASSEYSRGAGELFF. The DNA of the CDR3 is TGTGCCAGCAGTGAATATTCGAGGGGGGCCGGGGAGCTGTTTTTT.